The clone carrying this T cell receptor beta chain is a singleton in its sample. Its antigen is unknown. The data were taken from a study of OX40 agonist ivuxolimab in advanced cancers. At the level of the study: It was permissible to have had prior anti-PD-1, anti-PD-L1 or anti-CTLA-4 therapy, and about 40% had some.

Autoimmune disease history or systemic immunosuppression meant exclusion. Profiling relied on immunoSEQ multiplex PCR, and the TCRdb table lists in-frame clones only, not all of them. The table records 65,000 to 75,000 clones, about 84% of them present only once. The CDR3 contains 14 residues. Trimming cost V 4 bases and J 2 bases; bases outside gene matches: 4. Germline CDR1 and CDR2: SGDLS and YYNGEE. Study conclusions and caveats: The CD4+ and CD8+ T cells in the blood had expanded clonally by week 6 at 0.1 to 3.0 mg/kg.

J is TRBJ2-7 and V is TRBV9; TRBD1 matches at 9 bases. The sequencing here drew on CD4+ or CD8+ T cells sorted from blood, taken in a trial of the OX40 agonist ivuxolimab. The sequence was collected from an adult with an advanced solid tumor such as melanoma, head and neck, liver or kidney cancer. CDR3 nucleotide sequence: TGTGCCAGCAGCCGGGGACAGGGAACCTACGAGCAGTACTTC. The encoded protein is CASSRGQGTYEQYF. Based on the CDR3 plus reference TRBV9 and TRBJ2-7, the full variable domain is DSGVTQTPKHLITATGQRVTLRCSPRSGDLSVYWYQQSLDQGLQFLIQYYNGEERAKGNILERFSAQQFPDLHSELNLSSLELGDSALYFCASSRGQGTYEQYFGPGTRLTVT.